The TCR beta chain described here comes from a study of OX40 agonist ivuxolimab in advanced cancers. Overall study: Patient treatment consisted of intravenous ivuxolimab administration every 2 weeks at 0.01 to 10 mg/kg.

Clones were sequenced by immunoSEQ multiplex PCR, and TCRdb holds only the in-frame ones, with some missing. The sample includes about 48,000 clones, 65% to 85% seen only once; the top ten take 1.2%. CDR1 KGHSH and CDR2 LQKENI come from the germline V gene. V gave up 3 bases and J gave up 6 bases, with 19 bases separating them. The CDR3 is 16 residues long. This receptor was taken from an adult with an advanced solid tumor such as melanoma, head and neck, liver or kidney cancer. The source was CD4+ or CD8+ T cells sorted from blood, collected in a trial of the OX40 agonist ivuxolimab. The chain uses TRBV18 and TRBJ2-3, with a possible D match to TRBD1 (6 bases). CDR3 bases: TGTGCCAGCTCACCTCAACCTATCAGGGGTTCGGATACGCAGTATTTT. Translation: CASSPQPIRGSDTQYF.